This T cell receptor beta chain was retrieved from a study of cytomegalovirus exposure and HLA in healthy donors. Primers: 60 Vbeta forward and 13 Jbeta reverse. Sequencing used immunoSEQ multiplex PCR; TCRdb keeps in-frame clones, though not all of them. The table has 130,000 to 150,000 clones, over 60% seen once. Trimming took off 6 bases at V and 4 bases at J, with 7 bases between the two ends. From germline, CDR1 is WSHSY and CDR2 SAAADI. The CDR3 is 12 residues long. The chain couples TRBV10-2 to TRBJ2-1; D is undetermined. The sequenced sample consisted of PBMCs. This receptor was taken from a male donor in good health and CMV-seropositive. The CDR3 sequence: CASRAVYNEQFF. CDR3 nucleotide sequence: TGCGCCAGCAGGGCAGTTTACAATGAGCAGTTCTTC.